This note documents a single TCR beta chain sequence. Germline trimming cut 6 bases from V and 0 bases from J; bases unmatched to any gene: 14. The CDR3 contains 17 residues. Germline V gene lookup returns CDR1 SGHDT and CDR2 YYEEEE. Under the authors' procedure: Amplified reference gene primers provided the basis for estimating nucleated cell counts. Produced via immunoSEQ multiplex PCR; TCRdb's table is partial and in-frame only. The V and J calls and the clone size are those of that table, but D and trimming were determined from the DNA. This sample has roughly 170,000 clones, with more than 65% found just once. The sample originates from a study of blood T cell repertoires in COVID-19. Clinical histories supplied by participants themselves formed the basis of cohort assignment.

Sample: PBMCs or T cells enriched from blood (not recorded which). The source of this sequence is a woman aged 40 to 50 with acute COVID-19. The chain employs TRBV5-6 and TRBJ1-2; 7 nucleotides match TRBD1. The CDR3 DNA follows: TGTGCCAGCAACTCAATCTCCACCGACAGGGCTAACTATGGCTACACCTTC. Residues: CASNSISTDRANYGYTF.